This T cell receptor beta chain was recovered during a study of sequential checkpoint blockade in melanoma. As for the study in general: Patients were randomized 1:1 to nivolumab-then-ipilimumab or ipilimumab-then-nivolumab first-line. Each arm's sequence ended with maintenance nivolumab.

This sample's treatment: randomized to nivolumab then ipilimumab (arm A) or the reverse (arm B). Assay used: immunoSEQ multiplex PCR; TCRdb lists only in-frame clones, some missing. The data contain tens of thousands of clones, approximately 91% of them singletons. The CDR3 covers 15 residues. V was shortened by 2 bases and J by 2 bases, with 10 bases between the two germline ends. The germline V gene encodes CDR1 MNHEY and CDR2 SMNVEV (reference sequence). The chain uses TRBV27 and TRBJ1-5; D may be TRBD1 (5 bases). The material was CD8+ T cells sorted from blood (inferred from file names), obtained from a patient given nivolumab and ipilimumab in sequence. This sequence originates from a human donor with melanoma. CDR3 region: CASSLGARGNQPQHF. CDR3 bases: TGTGCCAGCAGTTTAGGGGCCCGGGGCAATCAGCCCCAGCATTTT.